This TCR beta chain derives from a study of blood T cell repertoires in COVID-19. Produced via immunoSEQ multiplex PCR; TCRdb's table is partial and in-frame only. The repertoire consists of approximately 28,000 clones, with 88% occurring once and the leading ten covering under 6.5%. V was pared by 5 bases and J by 5 bases, with 19 bases between. Germline V lookup: CDR1 SGHVS, CDR2 FQNEAQ. The length of the CDR3 is 16 residues. The chain is built from TRBV7-8 and TRBJ1-5; tentatively, D is TRBD1 (5 bases). The sequencing sample was made of peripheral blood. This receptor was obtained from a human donor in a cohort sampled during active COVID-19. The CDR3 sequence is CASSRTSRTPYQPQHF. For the CDR3, the DNA is TGTGCCAGCAGCCGCACGAGTAGGACACCTTATCAGCCCCAGCATTTT.